These 25 T cell receptor beta chains originate from one sample sequenced in a study of T cells after yellow fever vaccination. In TCRdb, the 5' RACE reads were re-called with MiXCR into one record per CDR3 protein. The sample has approximately 69,000 distinct CDR3 sequences, 5% to 6.5% seen once. The source material was CD4+ T cells sorted from PBMCs, sampled around 16 days after the first yellow fever vaccination. The source is a man aged 18 to 30 who received the YFV17D yellow fever vaccine.

This clonotype was seen ten or more times. The chain links TRBV5-1 to TRBJ1-2; TRBD1 might be the D (6 bases). There are 13 residues in the CDR3. The V and J ends lost 2 bases and 6 bases respectively, with 11 bases between them. Germline CDR1 and CDR2: SGHRS and YFSETQ. CDR3 sequence reads: CASSFPGADGYTF. Here the CDR3 DNA reads TGCGCCAGCAGCTTTCCGGGGGCGGATGGCTACACCTTC. Drawing the rest from reference TRBV5-1 and TRBJ1-2, the complete variable domain is KAGVTQTPRYLIKTRGQQVTLSCSPISGHRSVSWYQQTPGQGLQFLFEYFSETQRNKGNFPGRFSGRQFSNSRSEMNVSTLELGDSALYLCASSFPGADGYTFGSGTRLTVV.

This clonotype occurred many times. The chain combines TRBV15 with TRBJ2-5; a weak D match, TRBD2 (7 bases). Germline V lookup: CDR1 LNHNV, CDR2 YYDKDF (reference sequence). This CDR3 spans 15 amino acids. V was cut by 5 bases and J by 1 base, with 14 bases left in between. The CDR3 DNA is TGTGCCACCAGCGGGAGGGGGGGGCTCCAAGAGACCCAGTACTTC. Protein: CATSGRGGLQETQYF. The full variable domain, rest sourced from reference TRBV15 and TRBJ2-5, is DAMVIQNPRYQVTQFGKPVTLSCSQTLNHNVMYWYQQKSSQAPKLLFHYYDKDFNNEADTPDNFQSRRPNTSFCFLDIRSPGLGDTAMYLCATSGRGGLQETQYFGPGTRLLVL.

This clonotype was seen many times. The J gene is TRBJ2-5, the V gene TRBV29-1; tentative D call: TRBD2 (5 bases). CDR3 length: 12 amino acids. V lost 7 bases and J lost 6, with 15 bases in between. Germline V gene sequence: CDR1 SQVTM, CDR2 ANQGSEA. The CDR3: CSAGGRTQTQYF. The CDR3 nucleotides read TGCAGCGCCGGAGGCCGGACTCAGACCCAGTACTTC.

In this sample, this clonotype turned up many times. CDR3 protein: CASSSGLVTGELFF. DNA for the CDR3: TGTGCCAGCAGCTCAGGACTAGTCACCGGGGAGCTGTTTTTT. The J gene is TRBJ2-2, the V gene TRBV7-2, with TRBD2 identical over 7 bases. This CDR3 has 14 amino acids. V lost 4 bases, J lost 4 bases, and 3 bases stayed unmatched. In germline, CDR1 is SGHTA, CDR2 FQGNSA. Combining the CDR3 with reference TRBV7-2 and TRBJ2-2 gives the whole variable domain GAGVSQSPSNKVTEKGKDVELRCDPISGHTALYWYRQSLGQGLEFLIYFQGNSAPDKSGLPSDRFSAERTGGSVSTLTIQRTQQEDSAVYLCASSSGLVTGELFFGEGSRLTVL.

The chain recombines TRBV5-4 with TRBJ2-5, with a weak D call TRBD2 (5 bases). The CDR3 sequence is 12 residues long. Trimming stripped 4 bases from V and 4 bases from J, with 8 bases between. The germline gives CDR1 SGHNT, CDR2 YYREEE (reference sequence). CDR3 protein: CASSRGLETQYF. In nucleotides, the CDR3 is TGTGCCAGCAGCCGGGGATTAGAGACCCAGTACTTC. Full variable domain (outside the CDR3, taken from reference TRBV5-4 and TRBJ2-5): ETGVTQSPTHLIKTRGQQVTLRCSSQSGHNTVSWYQQALGQGPQFIFQYYREEENGRGNFPPRFSGLQFPNYSSELNVNALELDDSALYLCASSRGLETQYFGPGTRLLVL.

This clonotype occurred many times. The rearrangement joins TRBV5-1 to TRBJ2-5, with D possibly being TRBD1 (6 bases). V lost 4 bases to trimming and J lost 5 bases, with 12 bases between them. Germline CDR1 and CDR2: SGHRS and YFSETQ. This CDR3 spans 13 amino acids. Here the CDR3 reads CASSTGLAETQYF. The DNA of the CDR3 is TGCGCCAGCAGCACAGGGTTGGCGGAGACCCAGTACTTC. Drawing the rest from reference TRBV5-1 and TRBJ2-5, the complete variable domain is KAGVTQTPRYLIKTRGQQVTLSCSPISGHRSVSWYQQTPGQGLQFLFEYFSETQRNKGNFPGRFSGRQFSNSRSEMNVSTLELGDSALYLCASSTGLAETQYFGPGTRLLVL.

This clonotype was seen repeatedly, ten times or more. The J gene is TRBJ1-4, the V gene TRBV7-2; no clear D gene. V was trimmed by 1 base and J by 3 bases, leaving 12 bases between them. The germline gives CDR1 SGHTA, CDR2 FQGNSA. The CDR3 runs 16 residues. CDR3 nucleotides: TGTGCCAGCAGCTTAGGGTCAGCTTGGGCTAATGAAAAACTGTTTTTT. This codes for CASSLGSAWANEKLFF.

Many counts were recorded for this clonotype. The V gene is TRBV11-2, the J gene TRBJ1-6, with D unclear. The V and J ends lost 1 base and 10 bases respectively, with 14 bases between them. Germline V lookup: CDR1 SGHAT, CDR2 FQNNGV. CDR3 size: 15 residues. CDR3 DNA sequence: TGTGCCAGCAGCTTAGGACCGTCGGGCGGCTCACCCCTCCACTTT. This translates into CASSLGPSGGSPLHF.

The sample holds many counts of this clonotype. J is TRBJ2-6 and V is TRBV27; tentative D call: TRBD2 (5 bases). Trimming removed 7 bases at V and 3 bases at J, with 13 bases between. Germline V gene data show CDR1 as MNHEY and CDR2 as SMNVEV (reference sequence). The CDR3 loop spans 15 amino acids. The CDR3 here is CASTFLRGGANVLTF. In DNA form, the CDR3 reads TGTGCCAGCACCTTCCTCCGGGGTGGGGCCAACGTCCTGACTTTC.

This clonotype was recorded at least ten times. V and J are TRBV10-2 and TRBJ1-6, with a tentative D call TRBD1 (6 bases). Trimming pared 7 bases from V and 5 bases from J, leaving 18 bases between. The CDR3 extends over 16 amino acids. CDR1 is WSHSY, CDR2 SAAADI, per germline. The CDR3 is CASTGRTGPDNSPLHF. The CDR3 bases are TGCGCCAGCACGGGCCGTACAGGGCCAGATAATTCACCCCTCCACTTT.

This clonotype was picked up many times. The V and J genes are TRBV10-3 and TRBJ2-1; 9 bases line up with TRBD1. With V trimmed by 11 bases and J by 7 bases, 9 bases remained unmatched. Germline CDR1 ENHRY, CDR2 SYGVKD. The CDR3 is made up of 13 amino acids. CDR3 sequence: CAAGGTGMNEQFF. DNA for the CDR3: TGTGCCGCTGGAGGGACAGGGATGAATGAGCAGTTCTTC.

Many counts were recorded for this clonotype. The chain employs TRBV5-1 and TRBJ2-3; D might be TRBD1 (5 bases). V was cut by 7 bases and J by 3 bases, with 15 bases left in between. This CDR3 region has 14 residues. Germline CDR1 reads SGHRS; CDR2 reads YFSETQ. CDR3 coding DNA: TGCGCCAGCCGCACCCTGCAGGGAACAGATACGCAGTATTTT. Translated: CASRTLQGTDTQYF.

This clonotype showed up many times. The chain has TRBV18 and TRBJ2-1; D is unresolved. This CDR3 is built from 13 residues. V lost 2 bases and J 8 bases, leaving 10 bases between the germline ends. CDR1 and CDR2 (germline): KGHSH, LQKENI. Here the CDR3 reads CASSPGGVYEQFF. The CDR3 bases are TGTGCCAGCTCACCAGGTGGGGTATATGAGCAGTTCTTC.

This clonotype was counted ten times or more. The V gene is TRBV20-1, the J gene TRBJ1-2; D remains ambiguous. Trimming pared 2 bases from V and 4 bases from J, leaving 11 bases between. Per the germline V gene, CDR1 is DFQATT and CDR2 is SNEGSKA (reference sequence). The CDR3 length is 13 residues. CDR3 sequence (DNA): TGCAGTGCTAGAACTTTAGGAGGCTATGGCTACACCTTC. The encoded protein is CSARTLGGYGYTF.

This clonotype was observed many times. The genes are TRBV19 and TRBJ2-1, with 12 positions matching TRBD2. This CDR3 region has 16 residues. V shed 5 bases, J shed 4 bases, and the junction held 6 bases outside the gene matches. Germline CDR1 is LNHDA and CDR2 is SQIVND (reference sequence). The CDR3 nucleotides read TGTGCCAGTAGTCGGAGAGGGACTAGCGGGTACAATGAGCAGTTCTTC. Encoded protein: CASSRRGTSGYNEQFF.

Concerning this clonotype: A much bigger clone sits one base away, suggesting this may be a read error. The chain has TRBV7-3 and TRBJ2-7; D remains ambiguous. CDR3 length: 13 amino acids. Looked up from germline, CDR1 is SGHTA and CDR2 is FQGTGA. V lost 0 bases to trimming and J lost 4 bases, with 7 bases between them. The CDR3 loop reads CASSLTPRYEQYF. CDR3 nucleotides: TGTGCCAGCAGCTTAACCCCGAGATACGAGCAGTACTTC.

Here the CDR3 reads CSARTTSGGLRYEQYV. The CDR3 coding sequence is TGCAGTGCTAGAACAACTAGCGGGGGGCTCCGGTACGAGCAGTACGTC. V and J are TRBV20-1 and TRBJ2-7; TRBD2 matches 12 bases. V lost 2 bases, J lost 4 bases, and 9 bases stayed unmatched. CDR3 length: 16 amino acids. Germline lookup yields CDR1 DFQATT and CDR2 SNEGSKA (reference sequence).

This clonotype has at least ten counts. The chain couples TRBV5-1 to TRBJ2-3; weak D call: TRBD1 (5 bases). The V and J ends lost 6 bases and 2 bases respectively, with 13 bases between them. The CDR3 is made up of 14 amino acids. Germline assignment: CDR1 SGHRS and CDR2 YFSETQ. The CDR3 DNA reads as TGCGCCAGCAAAAACAGGCTTCTCACAGATACGCAGTATTTT. This sequence encodes CASKNRLLTDTQYF.

This clonotype showed up many times. One junction end does not reproduce the germline sequence, and a read error may be involved. The rearrangement joins TRBV4-2 to TRBJ2-2; the D gene is possibly TRBD2 (5 bases). The CDR3 is 15 amino acids. Germline V gene sequence: CDR1 LGHNA, CDR2 YNFKEQ. In DNA, the CDR3 is TGTGCCAGCAGACAAGGAGTCGGGGAGTCCGGGGAGCTGTTTTTT. Its protein product is CASRQGVGESGELFF.

There are many counts of this clonotype. The chain employs TRBV10-1 and TRBJ2-3, with unresolved D. Germline V gives CDR1 WNHNN, CDR2 SYGVQD (reference sequence). There are 14 residues in the CDR3. Trimming took off 5 bases at V and 0 bases at J, with 9 bases between the two ends. The CDR3 nucleotides read TGCGCCAGCAGTAATCCTAGAAGCACAGATACGCAGTATTTT. Encoded protein: CASSNPRSTDTQYF.

This clonotype was recorded at least ten times. V gene TRBV20-1 combines with J gene TRBJ1-5, with D possibly being TRBD1 (6 bases). The germline CDR1 and CDR2 sequences are DFQATT and SNEGSKA (reference sequence). The CDR3 sequence is 14 residues long. Trimming took off 1 base at V and 2 bases at J, with 9 bases between the two ends. The CDR3 loop is CSARGGGRNQPQHF. The CDR3 nucleotides are TGCAGTGCTAGAGGGGGGGGCCGCAATCAGCCCCAGCATTTT.

As to this clonotype: This could be a read error, since a much larger clone is one nucleotide away. The chain joins TRBV29-1 to TRBJ1-2, with D unclear. Germline V gives CDR1 SQVTM, CDR2 ANQGSEA. V lost 3 bases and J lost 2, with 13 bases in between. The CDR3 extends over 14 amino acids. The CDR3 loop reads CSVEWIGVNYGYTF. Here the CDR3 DNA reads TGCAGCGTTGAGTGGATTGGGGTAAACTATGGCTACACCTTC.

The table lists this clonotype with a few counts. This chain links TRBV29-1 with TRBJ1-6, with D perhaps matching TRBD1 (6 bases). This CDR3 has 13 amino acids. From germline, CDR1 is SQVTM and CDR2 ANQGSEA. Trimming stripped 7 bases from V and 7 bases from J, with 14 bases between. The CDR3 sequence: CSASQGANSPLHF. As DNA, the CDR3 is TGCAGCGCATCACAGGGAGCGAATTCACCCCTCCACTTT.

This clonotype was seen repeatedly, ten times or more. The CDR3 loop is CASSLAPRARAGELFF. The CDR3 region has the DNA TGTGCCAGCAGCTTAGCCCCCCGGGCGAGGGCCGGGGAGCTGTTTTTT. The gene calls are TRBV7-9 and TRBJ2-2; D perhaps matches TRBD2 (5 bases). V shed 0 bases and J shed 6 bases, with 14 bases lying between them. Germline CDR1 reads SEHNR; CDR2 reads FQNEAQ (reference sequence). The CDR3 extends over 16 amino acids.

This clonotype was seen repeatedly, ten times or more. The chain is built from TRBV20-1 and TRBJ2-2, with D unresolved. CDR3 length: 13 amino acids. V was cut by 6 bases and J by 4 bases, with 12 bases left in between. Germline lookup yields CDR1 DFQATT and CDR2 SNEGSKA (reference sequence). CDR3 sequence reads: CSASRTVTGELFF. The DNA of the CDR3 is TGCAGTGCCAGTAGGACCGTCACCGGGGAGCTGTTTTTT.